What follows is one T cell receptor beta chain and its context. Germline V CDR1 and CDR2: LGHNA, YSLEER. V shed 4 bases, J shed 4 bases, and the junction held 2 bases outside the gene matches. The CDR3 has 13 residues. This entry comes from a study of siplizumab effects on memory and regulatory T cells. For every sample, around 9.6 x 10^4 TCR templates were assayed. Produced via immunoSEQ multiplex PCR; TCRdb's table is partial and in-frame only. Here the sample spans approximately 75,000 clones, 93% being singletons. V is TRBV4-3 and J is TRBJ2-7; 9 nucleotides line up with TRBD1. Source material: CD8+ T cells sorted from blood. The sequence was collected from a human donor in good health. CDR3 DNA: TGCGCCAGCAGCCCGGACAGGGGTTACGAGCAGTACTTC. Encoded protein: CASSPDRGYEQYF.